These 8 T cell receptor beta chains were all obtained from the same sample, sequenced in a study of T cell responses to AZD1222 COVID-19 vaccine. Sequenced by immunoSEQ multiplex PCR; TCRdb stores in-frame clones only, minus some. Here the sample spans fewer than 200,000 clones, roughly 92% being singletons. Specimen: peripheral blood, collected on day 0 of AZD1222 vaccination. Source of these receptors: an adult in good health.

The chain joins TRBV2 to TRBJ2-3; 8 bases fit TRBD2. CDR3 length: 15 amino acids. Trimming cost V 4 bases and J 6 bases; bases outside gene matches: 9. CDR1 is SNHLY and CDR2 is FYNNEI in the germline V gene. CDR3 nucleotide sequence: TGTGCCAGCAGTGGGCGGACTAGCCGGGCGGATACGCAGTATTTT. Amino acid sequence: CASSGRTSRADTQYF. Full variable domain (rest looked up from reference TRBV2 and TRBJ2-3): EPEVTQTPSHQVTQMGQEVILRCVPISNHLYFYWYRQILGQKVEFLVSFYNNEISEKSEIFDDQFSVERPDGSNFTLKIRSTKLEDSAMYFCASSGRTSRADTQYFGPGTRLTVL.

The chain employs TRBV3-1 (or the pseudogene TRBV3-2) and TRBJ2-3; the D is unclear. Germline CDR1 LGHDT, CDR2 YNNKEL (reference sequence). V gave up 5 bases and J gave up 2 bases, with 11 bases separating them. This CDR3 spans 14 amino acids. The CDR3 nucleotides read TGTGCCAGCAGCGGTAGACAAGTCACAGATACGCAGTATTTT. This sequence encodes CASSGRQVTDTQYF.

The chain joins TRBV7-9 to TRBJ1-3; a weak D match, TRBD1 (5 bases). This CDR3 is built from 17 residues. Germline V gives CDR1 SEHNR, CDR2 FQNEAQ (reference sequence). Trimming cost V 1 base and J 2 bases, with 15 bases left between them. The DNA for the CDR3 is TGTGCCAGCAGCTTAGGTGGCGGGGGTCTGACTGGAAACACCATATATTTT. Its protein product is CASSLGGGGLTGNTIYF. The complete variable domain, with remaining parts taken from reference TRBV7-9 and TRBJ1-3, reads DTGVSQNPRHKITKRGQNVTFRCDPISEHNRLYWYRQTLGQGPEFLTYFQNEAQLEKSRLLSDRFSAERPKGSFSTLEIQRTEQGDSAMYLCASSLGGGGLTGNTIYFGEGSWLTVV.

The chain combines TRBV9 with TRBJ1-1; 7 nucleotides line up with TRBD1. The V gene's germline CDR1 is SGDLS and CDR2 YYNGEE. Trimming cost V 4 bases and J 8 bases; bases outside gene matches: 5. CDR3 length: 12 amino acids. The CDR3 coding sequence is TGTGCCAGCAGCTTGGACAGGTCAGAAGCTTTCTTT. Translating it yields CASSLDRSEAFF. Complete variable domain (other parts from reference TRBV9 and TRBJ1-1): DSGVTQTPKHLITATGQRVTLRCSPRSGDLSVYWYQQSLDQGLQFLIQYYNGEERAKGNILERFSAQQFPDLHSELNLSSLELGDSALYFCASSLDRSEAFFGQGTRLTVV.

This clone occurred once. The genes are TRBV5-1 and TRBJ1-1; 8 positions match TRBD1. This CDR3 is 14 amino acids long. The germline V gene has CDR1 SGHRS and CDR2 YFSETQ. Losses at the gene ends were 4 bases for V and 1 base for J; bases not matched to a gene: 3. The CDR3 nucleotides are TGCGCCAGCAGCGTGACAGGGGAGAACACTGAAGCTTTCTTT. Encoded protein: CASSVTGENTEAFF.

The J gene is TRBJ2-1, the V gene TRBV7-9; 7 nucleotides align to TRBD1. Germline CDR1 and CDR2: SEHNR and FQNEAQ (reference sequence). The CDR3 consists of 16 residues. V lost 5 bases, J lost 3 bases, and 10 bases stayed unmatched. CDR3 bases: TGTGCCAGCAGCCCAGCCAGGGGGACGGACTACAATGAGCAGTTCTTC. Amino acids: CASSPARGTDYNEQFF.

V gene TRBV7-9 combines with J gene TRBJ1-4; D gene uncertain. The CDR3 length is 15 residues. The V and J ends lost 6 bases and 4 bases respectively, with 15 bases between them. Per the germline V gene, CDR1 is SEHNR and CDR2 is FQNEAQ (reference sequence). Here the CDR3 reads CASRGPDGLNEKLFF. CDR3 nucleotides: TGTGCCAGCAGGGGTCCGGACGGCCTTAATGAAAAACTGTTTTTT.

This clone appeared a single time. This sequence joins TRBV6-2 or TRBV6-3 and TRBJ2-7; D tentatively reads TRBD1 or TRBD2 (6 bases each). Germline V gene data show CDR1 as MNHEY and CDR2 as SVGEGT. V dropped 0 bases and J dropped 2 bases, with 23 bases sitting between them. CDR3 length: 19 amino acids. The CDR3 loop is CASSYSILATGQRTYEQYF. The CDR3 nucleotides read TGTGCCAGCAGTTACTCGATTCTAGCGACTGGACAGCGTACCTACGAGCAGTACTTC.